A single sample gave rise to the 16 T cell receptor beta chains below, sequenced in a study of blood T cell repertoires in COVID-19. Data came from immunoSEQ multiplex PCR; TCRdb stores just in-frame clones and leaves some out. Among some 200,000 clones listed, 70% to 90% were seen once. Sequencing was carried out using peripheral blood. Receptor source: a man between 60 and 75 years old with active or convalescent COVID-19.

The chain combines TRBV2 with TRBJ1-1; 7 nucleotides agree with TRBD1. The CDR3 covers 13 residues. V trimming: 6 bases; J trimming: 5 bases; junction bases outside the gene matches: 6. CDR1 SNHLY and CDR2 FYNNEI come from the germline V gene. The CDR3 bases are TGTGCCAGCAGGGCTGAGGGGGCGACTGAAGCTTTCTTT. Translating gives CASRAEGATEAFF. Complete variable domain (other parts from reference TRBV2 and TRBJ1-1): EPEVTQTPSHQVTQMGQEVILRCVPISNHLYFYWYRQILGQKVEFLVSFYNNEISEKSEIFDDQFSVERPDGSNFTLKIRSTKLEDSAMYFCASRAEGATEAFFGQGTRLTVV.

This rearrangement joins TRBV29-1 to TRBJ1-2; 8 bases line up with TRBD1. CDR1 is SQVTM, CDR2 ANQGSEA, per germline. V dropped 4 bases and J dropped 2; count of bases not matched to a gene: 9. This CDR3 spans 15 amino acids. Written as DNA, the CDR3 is TGCAGCGTTGGGGGGACAGGAAGAGGCAACTATGGCTACACCTTC. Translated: CSVGGTGRGNYGYTF.

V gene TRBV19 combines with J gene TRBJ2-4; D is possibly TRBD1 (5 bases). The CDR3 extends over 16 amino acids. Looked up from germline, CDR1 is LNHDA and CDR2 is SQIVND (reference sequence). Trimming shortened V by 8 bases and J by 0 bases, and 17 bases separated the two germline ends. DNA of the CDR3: TGTGCCAGTGGGGCAGATAGTTCCTCAGCCAAAAACATTCAGTACTTC. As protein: CASGADSSSAKNIQYF.

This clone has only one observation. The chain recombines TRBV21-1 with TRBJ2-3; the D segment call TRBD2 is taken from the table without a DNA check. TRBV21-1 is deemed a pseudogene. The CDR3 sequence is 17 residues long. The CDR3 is CASSIRTSGGAKDTQYF. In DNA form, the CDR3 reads TGTGCCAGCAGCATCAGGACTAGCGGGGGGGCAAAAGATACGCAGTATTTT.

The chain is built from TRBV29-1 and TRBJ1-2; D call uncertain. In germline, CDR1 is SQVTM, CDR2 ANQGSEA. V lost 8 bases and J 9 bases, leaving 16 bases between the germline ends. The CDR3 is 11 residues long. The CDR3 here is CSSRHSQSYTF. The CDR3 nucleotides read TGCAGCTCCCGACATTCTCAAAGCTACACCTTC.

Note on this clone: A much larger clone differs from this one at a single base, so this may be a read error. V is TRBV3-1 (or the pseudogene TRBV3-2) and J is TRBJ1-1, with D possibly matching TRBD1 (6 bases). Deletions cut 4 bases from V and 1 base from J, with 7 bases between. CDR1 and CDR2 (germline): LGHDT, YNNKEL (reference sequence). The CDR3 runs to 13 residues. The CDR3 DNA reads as TGTGCCAGCAGCCTACAGGGGAACACTGAAGCTTTCTTT. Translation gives CASSLQGNTEAFF.

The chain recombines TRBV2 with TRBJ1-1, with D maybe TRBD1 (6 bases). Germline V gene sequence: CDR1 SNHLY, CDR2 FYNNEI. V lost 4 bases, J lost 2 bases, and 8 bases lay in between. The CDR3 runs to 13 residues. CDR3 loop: CASSGQANTEAFF. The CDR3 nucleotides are TGTGCCAGCAGTGGACAGGCTAACACTGAAGCTTTCTTT.

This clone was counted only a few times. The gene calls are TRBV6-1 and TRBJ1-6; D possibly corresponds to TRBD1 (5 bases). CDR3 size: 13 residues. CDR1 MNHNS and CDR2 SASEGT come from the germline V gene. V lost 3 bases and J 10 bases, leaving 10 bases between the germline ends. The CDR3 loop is CASSDREGSPLHF. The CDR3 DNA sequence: TGTGCCAGCAGTGACAGGGAAGGGTCACCCCTCCACTTT.

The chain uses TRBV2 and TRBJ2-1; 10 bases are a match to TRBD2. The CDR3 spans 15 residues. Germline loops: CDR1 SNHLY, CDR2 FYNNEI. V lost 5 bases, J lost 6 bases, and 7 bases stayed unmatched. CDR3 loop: CASSLTSGVGNEQFF. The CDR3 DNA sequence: TGTGCCAGCAGTCTAACTAGCGGGGTGGGCAATGAGCAGTTCTTC.

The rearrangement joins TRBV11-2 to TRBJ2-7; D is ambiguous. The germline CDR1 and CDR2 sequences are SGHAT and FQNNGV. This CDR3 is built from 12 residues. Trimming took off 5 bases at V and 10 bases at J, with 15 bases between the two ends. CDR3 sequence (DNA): TGTGCCAGCAGCCCATCACTTGCGCTTCAGTACTTC. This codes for CASSPSLALQYF.

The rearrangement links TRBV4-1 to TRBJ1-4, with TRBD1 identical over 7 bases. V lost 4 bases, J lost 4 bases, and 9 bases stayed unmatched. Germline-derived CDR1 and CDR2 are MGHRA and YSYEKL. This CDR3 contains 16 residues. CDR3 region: CASSLEGGQRNEKLFF. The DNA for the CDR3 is TGCGCCAGCAGCCTAGAAGGGGGACAGCGTAATGAAAAACTGTTTTTT.

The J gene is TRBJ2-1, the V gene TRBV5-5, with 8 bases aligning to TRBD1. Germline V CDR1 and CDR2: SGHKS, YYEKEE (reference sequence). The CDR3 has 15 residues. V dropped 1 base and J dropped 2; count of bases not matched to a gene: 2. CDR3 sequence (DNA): TGTGCCAGCAGCTTGCAGGGGGCAGCCTACAATGAGCAGTTCTTC. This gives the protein CASSLQGAAYNEQFF.

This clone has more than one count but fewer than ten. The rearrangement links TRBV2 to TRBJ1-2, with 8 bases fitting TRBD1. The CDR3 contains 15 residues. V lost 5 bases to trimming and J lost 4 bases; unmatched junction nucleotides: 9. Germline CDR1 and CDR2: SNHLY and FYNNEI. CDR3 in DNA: TGTGCCAGCAGTCCGCAGGGGGCTCGTATCTATGGCTACACCTTC. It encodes CASSPQGARIYGYTF. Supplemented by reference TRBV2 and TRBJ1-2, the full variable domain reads EPEVTQTPSHQVTQMGQEVILRCVPISNHLYFYWYRQILGQKVEFLVSFYNNEISEKSEIFDDQFSVERPDGSNFTLKIRSTKLEDSAMYFCASSPQGARIYGYTFGSGTRLTVV.

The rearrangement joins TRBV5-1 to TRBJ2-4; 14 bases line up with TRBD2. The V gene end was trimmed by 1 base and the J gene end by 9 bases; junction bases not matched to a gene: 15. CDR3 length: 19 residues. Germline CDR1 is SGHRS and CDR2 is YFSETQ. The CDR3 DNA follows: TGCGCCAGCAGCTTGTCGACTAGCGGGGGGGCCCGGCGGTTGGGCATTCAGTACTTC. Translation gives CASSLSTSGGARRLGIQYF.

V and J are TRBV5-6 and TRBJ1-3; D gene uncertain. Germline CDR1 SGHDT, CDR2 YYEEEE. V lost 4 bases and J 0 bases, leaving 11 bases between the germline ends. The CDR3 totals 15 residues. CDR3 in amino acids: CASSGLGSSGNTIYF. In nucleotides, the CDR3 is TGTGCCAGCAGCGGCTTGGGGAGCTCTGGAAACACCATATATTTT.

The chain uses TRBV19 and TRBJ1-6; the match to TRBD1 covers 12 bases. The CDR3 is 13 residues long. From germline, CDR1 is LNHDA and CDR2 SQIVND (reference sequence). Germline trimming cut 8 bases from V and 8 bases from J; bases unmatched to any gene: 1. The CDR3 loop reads CASGTGGDSPLHF. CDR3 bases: TGTGCCAGTGGGACAGGGGGCGATTCACCCCTCCACTTT.